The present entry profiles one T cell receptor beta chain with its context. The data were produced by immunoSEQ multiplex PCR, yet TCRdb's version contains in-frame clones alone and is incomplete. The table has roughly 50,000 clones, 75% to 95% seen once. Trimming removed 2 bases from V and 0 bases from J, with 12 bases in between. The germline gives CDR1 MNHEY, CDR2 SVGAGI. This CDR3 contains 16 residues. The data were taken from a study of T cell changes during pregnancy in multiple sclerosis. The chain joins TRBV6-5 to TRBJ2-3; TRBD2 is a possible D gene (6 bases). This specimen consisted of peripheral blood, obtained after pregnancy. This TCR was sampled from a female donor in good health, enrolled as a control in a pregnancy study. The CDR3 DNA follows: TGTGCCAGCAGTTACGCGGAGGGTTCCAGCACAGATACGCAGTATTTT. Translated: CASSYAEGSSTDTQYF.